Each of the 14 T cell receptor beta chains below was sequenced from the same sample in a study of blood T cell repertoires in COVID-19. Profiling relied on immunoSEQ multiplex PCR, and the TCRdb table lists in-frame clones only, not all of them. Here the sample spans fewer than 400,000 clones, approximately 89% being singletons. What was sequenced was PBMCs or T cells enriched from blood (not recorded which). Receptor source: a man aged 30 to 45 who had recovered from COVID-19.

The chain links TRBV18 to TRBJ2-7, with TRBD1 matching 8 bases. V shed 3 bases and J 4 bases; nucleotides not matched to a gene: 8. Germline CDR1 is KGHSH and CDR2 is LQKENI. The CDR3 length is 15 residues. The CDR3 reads CASSPVGQGAYEQYF. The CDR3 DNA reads TGTGCCAGCTCACCGGTTGGACAGGGAGCGTACGAGCAGTACTTC. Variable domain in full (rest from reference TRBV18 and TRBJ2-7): NAGVMQNPRHLVRRRGQEARLRCSPMKGHSHVYWYRQLPEEGLKFMVYLQKENIIDESGMPKERFSAEFPKEGPSILRIQQVVRGDSAAYFCASSPVGQGAYEQYFGPGTRLTVT.

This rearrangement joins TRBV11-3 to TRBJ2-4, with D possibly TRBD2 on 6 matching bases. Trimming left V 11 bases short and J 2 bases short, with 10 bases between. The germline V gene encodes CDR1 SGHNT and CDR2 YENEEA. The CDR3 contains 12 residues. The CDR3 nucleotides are TGTGCCGCCGGGAGAACCAAAAACATTCAGTACTTC. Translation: CAAGRTKNIQYF. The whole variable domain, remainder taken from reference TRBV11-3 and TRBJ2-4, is EAGVVQSPRYKIIEKKQPVAFWCNPISGHNTLYWYLQNLGQGPELLIRYENEEAVDDSQLPKDRFSAERLKGVDSTLKIQPAELGDSAVYLCAAGRTKNIQYFGAGTRLSVL.

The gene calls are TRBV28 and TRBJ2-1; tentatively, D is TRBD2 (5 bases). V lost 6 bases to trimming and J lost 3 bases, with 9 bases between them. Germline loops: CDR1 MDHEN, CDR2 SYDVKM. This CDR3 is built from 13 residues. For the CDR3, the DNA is TGTGCCAGCAGCTCAACTAGCTACAATGAGCAGTTCTTC. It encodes CASSSTSYNEQFF.

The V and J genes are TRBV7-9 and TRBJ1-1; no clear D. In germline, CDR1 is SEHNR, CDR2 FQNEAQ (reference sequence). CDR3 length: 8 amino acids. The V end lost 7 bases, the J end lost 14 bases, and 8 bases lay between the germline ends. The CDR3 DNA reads TGTGCCAGCACCCCGCAGTTCTTT. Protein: CASTPQFF.

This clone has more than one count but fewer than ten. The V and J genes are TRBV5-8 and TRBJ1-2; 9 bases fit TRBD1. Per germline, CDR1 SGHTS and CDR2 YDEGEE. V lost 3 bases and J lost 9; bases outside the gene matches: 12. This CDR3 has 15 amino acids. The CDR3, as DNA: TGTGCCAGCAGCTGGGTCGAGGGACAGGGTAGAAGCTACACCTTC. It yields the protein CASSWVEGQGRSYTF.

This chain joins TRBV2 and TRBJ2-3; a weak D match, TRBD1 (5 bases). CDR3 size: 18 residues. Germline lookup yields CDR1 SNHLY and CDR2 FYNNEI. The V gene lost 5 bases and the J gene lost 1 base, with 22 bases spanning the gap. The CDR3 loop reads CASSPGRARSRGTDTQYF. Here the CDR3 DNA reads TGTGCCAGCAGTCCGGGCAGGGCGAGATCAAGGGGCACAGATACGCAGTATTTT. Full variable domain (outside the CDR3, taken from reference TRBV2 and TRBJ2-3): EPEVTQTPSHQVTQMGQEVILRCVPISNHLYFYWYRQILGQKVEFLVSFYNNEISEKSEIFDDQFSVERPDGSNFTLKIRSTKLEDSAMYFCASSPGRARSRGTDTQYFGPGTRLTVL.

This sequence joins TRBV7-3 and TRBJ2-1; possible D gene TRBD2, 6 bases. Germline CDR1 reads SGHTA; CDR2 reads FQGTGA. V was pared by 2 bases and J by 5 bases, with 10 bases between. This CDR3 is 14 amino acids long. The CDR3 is CASSLGGFDNEQFF. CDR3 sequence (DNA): TGTGCCAGCAGCTTAGGAGGGTTCGACAATGAGCAGTTCTTC.

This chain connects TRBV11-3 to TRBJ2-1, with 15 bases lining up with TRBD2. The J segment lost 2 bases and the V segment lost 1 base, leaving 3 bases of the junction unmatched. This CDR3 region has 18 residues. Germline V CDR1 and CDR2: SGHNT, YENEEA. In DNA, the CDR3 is TGTGCCAGCAGCTTAGGCGGACTAGCGGGGGGGACCTACAATGAGCAGTTCTTC. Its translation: CASSLGGLAGGTYNEQFF.

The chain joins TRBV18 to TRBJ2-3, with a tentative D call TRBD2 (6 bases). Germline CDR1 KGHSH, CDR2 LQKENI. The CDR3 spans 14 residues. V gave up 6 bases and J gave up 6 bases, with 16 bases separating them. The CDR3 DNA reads TGTGCCAGCTCGTCTGGGACTCCTCATGATACGCAGTATTTT. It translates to CASSSGTPHDTQYF.

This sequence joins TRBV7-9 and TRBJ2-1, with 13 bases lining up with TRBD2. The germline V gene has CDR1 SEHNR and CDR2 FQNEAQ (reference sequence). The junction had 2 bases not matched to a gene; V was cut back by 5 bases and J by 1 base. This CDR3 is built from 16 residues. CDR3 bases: TGTGCCAGCAGCCAGGGACTAGCGGGGTCCTACAATGAGCAGTTCTTC. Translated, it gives CASSQGLAGSYNEQFF. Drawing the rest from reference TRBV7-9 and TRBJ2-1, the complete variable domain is DTGVSQNPRHKITKRGQNVTFRCDPISEHNRLYWYRQTLGQGPEFLTYFQNEAQLEKSRLLSDRFSAERPKGSFSTLEIQRTEQGDSAMYLCASSQGLAGSYNEQFFGPGTRLTVL.

CDR3 loop: CASSGYRDRARNQPQHF. CDR3 nucleotide sequence: TGTGCCAGCAGCGGGTACCGGGACAGGGCGCGCAATCAGCCCCAGCATTTT. The gene calls are TRBV21-1 and TRBJ1-5; the tabulated D call, TRBD1, remains unverified against the DNA. TRBV21-1 counts as a pseudogene. This CDR3 comprises 17 residues.

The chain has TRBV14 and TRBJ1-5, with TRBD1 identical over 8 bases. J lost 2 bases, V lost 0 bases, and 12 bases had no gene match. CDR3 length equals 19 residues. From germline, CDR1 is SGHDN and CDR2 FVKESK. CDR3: CASSQEVRTGRGGNQPQHF. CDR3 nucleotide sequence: TGTGCCAGCAGCCAAGAGGTTCGGACAGGGCGGGGCGGCAATCAGCCCCAGCATTTT.

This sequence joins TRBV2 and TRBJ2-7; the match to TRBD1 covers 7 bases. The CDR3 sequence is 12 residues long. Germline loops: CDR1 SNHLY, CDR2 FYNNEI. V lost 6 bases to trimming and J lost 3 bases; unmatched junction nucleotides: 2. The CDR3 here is CASRDRLYEQYF. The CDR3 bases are TGTGCCAGCAGGGACAGGCTCTACGAGCAGTACTTC.

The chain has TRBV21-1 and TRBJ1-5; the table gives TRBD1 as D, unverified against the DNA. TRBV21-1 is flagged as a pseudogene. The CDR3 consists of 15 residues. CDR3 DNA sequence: TGTGCCAGCAGCAAGGGGAACAGGGATGAGCAGCCCCAGCATTTT. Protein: CASSKGNRDEQPQHF.